This entry is about one T cell receptor (beta chain). No fewer than 6 million PBMCs went into each sample. The source of the sample is a study of blood T cells in healthy people across ages. For the second PCR, which ran for 7 to 11 cycles, a sample-barcoded 5' primer and a J-beta primer mix were used. With 12 random nucleotides, a template-switch adaptor tagged each individual cDNA molecule. TCRdb reprocessed the 5' RACE reads with MiXCR, giving one entry per CDR3 protein. Of around 690,000 distinct CDR3 sequences listed, approximately 50% are singletons. This CDR3 has 15 residues. From germline, CDR1 is LNHNV and CDR2 YYDKDF (reference sequence). The junction had 9 bases not matched to a gene; V was cut back by 6 bases and J by 4 bases.

Sequencing used blood. The clonotype originates from a man aged 55 to 70 in good health. This chain joins TRBV15 and TRBJ1-1; 9 positions agree with TRBD1. CDR3: CATRGPGTGITEAFF. The CDR3 DNA follows: TGTGCCACCAGGGGACCCGGGACAGGGATCACTGAAGCTTTCTTT.